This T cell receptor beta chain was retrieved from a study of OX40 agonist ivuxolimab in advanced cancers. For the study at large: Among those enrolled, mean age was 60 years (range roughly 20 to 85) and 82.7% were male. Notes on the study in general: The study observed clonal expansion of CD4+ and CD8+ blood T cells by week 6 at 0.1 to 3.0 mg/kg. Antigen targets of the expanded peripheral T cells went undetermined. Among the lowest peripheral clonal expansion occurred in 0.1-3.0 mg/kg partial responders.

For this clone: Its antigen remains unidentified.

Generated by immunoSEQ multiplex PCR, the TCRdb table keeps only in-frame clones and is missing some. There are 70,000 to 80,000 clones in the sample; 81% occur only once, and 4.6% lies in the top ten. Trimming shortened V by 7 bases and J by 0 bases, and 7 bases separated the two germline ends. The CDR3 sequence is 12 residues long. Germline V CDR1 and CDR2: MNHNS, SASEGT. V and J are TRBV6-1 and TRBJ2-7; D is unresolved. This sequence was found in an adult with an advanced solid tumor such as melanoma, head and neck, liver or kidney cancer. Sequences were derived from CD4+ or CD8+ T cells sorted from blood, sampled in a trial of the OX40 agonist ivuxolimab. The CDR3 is CASKTLSYEQYF. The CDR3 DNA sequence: TGTGCCAGCAAAACACTCTCCTACGAGCAGTACTTC.